These 26 T cell receptor beta chains were sequenced from one sample in a study of cytomegalovirus exposure and HLA in healthy donors. In the PCR, 60 Vbeta and 13 Jbeta primers were used. The repertoire was sequenced with immunoSEQ multiplex PCR; TCRdb's copy has only in-frame clones and lacks some. This sample has 200,000 to 250,000 clones, with roughly 80% found just once. Input material: PBMCs. The receptors were sampled from a man under 40 in good health and CMV-seronegative.

The genes are TRBV27 and TRBJ2-2; possibly TRBD2 for D (5 bases). V lost 6 bases and J lost 5, with 10 bases in between. Germline loops: CDR1 MNHEY, CDR2 SMNVEV (reference sequence). The CDR3 sequence is 13 residues long. CDR3: CASSRTGTGELFF. The CDR3 DNA is TGTGCCAGCAGCCGGACTGGAACCGGGGAGCTGTTTTTT.

This clone occurred a few times. The V call is TRBV5-1, the J call TRBJ2-3; weak D call: TRBD1 (6 bases). This CDR3 comprises 16 residues. Trimming stripped 1 base from V and 0 bases from J, with 12 bases between. Germline CDR1 and CDR2: SGHRS and YFSETQ. CDR3 DNA: TGCGCCAGCAGCTTGATCTCAGGGGCCAGCACAGATACGCAGTATTTT. Protein: CASSLISGASTDTQYF.

V gene TRBV27 combines with J gene TRBJ1-5, with TRBD1 matching over 7 bases. The V gene's germline CDR1 is MNHEY and CDR2 SMNVEV (reference sequence). V dropped 1 base and J dropped 9; count of bases not matched to a gene: 15. This CDR3 is built from 17 residues. CDR3 residues: CASSLFGAGGSLWPQHF. The CDR3 DNA follows: TGTGCCAGCAGTTTATTCGGGGCAGGGGGTTCCTTATGGCCCCAGCATTTT.

This rearrangement joins TRBV18 to TRBJ1-5, with a weak D call TRBD1 (5 bases). Deletions cut 1 base from V and 7 bases from J, with 17 bases between. The CDR3 spans 16 residues. Germline assignment: CDR1 KGHSH and CDR2 LQKENI. The CDR3 protein is CASSPRSGQGNQPQHF. DNA of the CDR3: TGTGCCAGCTCACCACGAAGTGGGCAGGGTAACCAGCCCCAGCATTTT.

The CDR3 bases are TGTGCCAGCAGCTTCTGGGACAGCTTCTCCTACGAGCAGTACTTC. Encoded protein: CASSFWDSFSYEQYF. The chain recombines TRBV5-5 with TRBJ2-7, with 7 nucleotides matching TRBD1. The CDR3 contains 15 residues. Germline CDR1 SGHKS, CDR2 YYEKEE (reference sequence). Germline trimming cut 2 bases from V and 0 bases from J; bases unmatched to any gene: 5.

The V gene is TRBV18, the J gene TRBJ2-2; D call uncertain. The V gene's germline CDR1 is KGHSH and CDR2 LQKENI. The length of the CDR3 is 13 residues. Trimming left V 2 bases short and J 6 bases short, with 7 bases between. DNA of the CDR3: TGTGCCAGCTCACCAATTATCCCCGGGGAGCTGTTTTTT. Translation: CASSPIIPGELFF.

This clone was recorded once. CDR3 nucleotides: TGTGCCAGCAGCTTAGCCCTATCGGGGGGGCCATTTAATGAAAAACTGTTTTTT. It codes for CASSLALSGGPFNEKLFF. The chain couples TRBV7-2 to TRBJ1-4; TRBD1 is a possible D gene (6 bases). Germline V lookup: CDR1 SGHTA, CDR2 FQGNSA. This CDR3 comprises 18 residues. V was clipped by 0 bases and J by 4 bases, with 18 bases between them. Based on the CDR3 plus reference TRBV7-2 and TRBJ1-4, the full variable domain is GAGVSQSPSNKVTEKGKDVELRCDPISGHTALYWYRQSLGQGLEFLIYFQGNSAPDKSGLPSDRFSAERTGGSVSTLTIQRTQQEDSAVYLCASSLALSGGPFNEKLFFGSGTQLSVL.

This clone appeared once. The genes are TRBV7-6 and TRBJ2-3, with 11 positions matching TRBD2. Germline trimming cut 5 bases from V and 0 bases from J; bases unmatched to any gene: 19. The CDR3 runs 21 residues. Per the germline V gene, CDR1 is SGHVS and CDR2 is FNYEAQ. The chain's CDR3 is CASSLKRGTSGLTASTDTQYF. As DNA, the CDR3 is TGTGCCAGCAGCCTGAAACGCGGGACTAGCGGACTAACTGCTAGCACAGATACGCAGTATTTT.

J is TRBJ2-5 and V is TRBV10-3, with 10 bases fitting TRBD1. Germline V CDR1 and CDR2: ENHRY, SYGVKD. The CDR3 covers 14 residues. Trimming took 4 bases from V and 6 from J; bases not matched to a gene: 5. The CDR3 protein is CAISAPDRGKTQYF. CDR3 in DNA: TGTGCCATCAGTGCCCCGGACAGGGGGAAGACCCAGTACTTC.

V gene TRBV27 combines with J gene TRBJ1-5; D is ambiguous. The CDR3 has 15 amino acids. Trimming left V 6 bases short and J 0 bases short, with 12 bases between. Germline lookup yields CDR1 MNHEY and CDR2 SMNVEV (reference sequence). The CDR3 is CASRSGGISNQPQHF. CDR3 nucleotide sequence: TGTGCCAGCAGGTCGGGCGGGATTAGCAATCAGCCCCAGCATTTT.

Only one count was recorded for this clone. In the same sample, other DNA sequences code for this CDR3. The chain has TRBV9 and TRBJ2-2; D ambiguous. Germline V gives CDR1 SGDLS, CDR2 YYNGEE. Trimming left V 0 bases short and J 7 bases short, with 4 bases between. CDR3 length: 12 residues. The CDR3 spells CASSVAGGELFF. The CDR3 nucleotides are TGTGCCAGCAGCGTAGCAGGCGGGGAGCTGTTTTTT.

CDR3 sequence (DNA): TGTGCCAGCAGTTTTTCCAGGGGGTGGACTGAAGCTTTCTTT. This codes for CASSFSRGWTEAFF. The gene calls are TRBV6-5 and TRBJ1-1, with TRBD1 matching over 7 bases. Looked up from germline, CDR1 is MNHEY and CDR2 is SVGAGI. V lost 4 bases and J lost 5; bases outside the gene matches: 7. The CDR3 is 14 amino acids.

V and J are TRBV28 and TRBJ1-5; 9 bases match TRBD1. The CDR3 covers 15 residues. CDR1 is MDHEN and CDR2 is SYDVKM in the germline V gene. The V and J ends lost 7 bases and 7 bases, in that order; junction bases with no gene match: 11. Here the CDR3 reads CASTHSGTGNQPQHF. In nucleotides, the CDR3 is TGTGCCAGCACCCACTCGGGGACAGGGAACCAGCCCCAGCATTTT.

The chain has TRBV7-8 and TRBJ1-1, with TRBD1 identical over 7 bases. After removal of 1 base from V and 4 bases from J, the junction contained 6 bases not matched to a gene. Per germline, CDR1 SGHVS and CDR2 FQNEAQ. The CDR3 extends over 15 amino acids. The CDR3 region is CASSLDEHRGTEAFF. In DNA, the CDR3 is TGTGCCAGCAGCTTAGACGAGCACAGGGGCACTGAAGCTTTCTTT. The whole variable domain, remainder taken from reference TRBV7-8 and TRBJ1-1, is GAGVSQSPRYKVAKRGQDVALRCDPISGHVSLFWYQQALGQGPEFLTYFQNEAQLDKSGLPSDRFFAERPEGSVSTLKIQRTQQEDSAVYLCASSLDEHRGTEAFFGQGTRLTVV.

This clone was detected a few times. This chain joins TRBV13 and TRBJ1-1; D gene uncertain. The CDR3 totals 14 residues. Trimming took off 2 bases at V and 3 bases at J, with 10 bases between the two ends. Germline loops: CDR1 PRHDT, CDR2 FYEKMQ (reference sequence). The CDR3 loop reads CASSLTGEDTEAFF. The CDR3 region has the DNA TGTGCCAGCAGCTTAACGGGAGAAGACACTGAAGCTTTCTTT. The variable domain in full, completed from reference TRBV13 and TRBJ1-1, reads AAGVIQSPRHLIKEKRETATLKCYPIPRHDTVYWYQQGPGQDPQFLISFYEKMQSDKGSIPDRFSAQQFSDYHSELNMSSLELGDSALYFCASSLTGEDTEAFFGQGTRLTVV.

The V call is TRBV6-8, the J call TRBJ1-2; tentatively, D is TRBD1 (5 bases). Germline V gene sequence: CDR1 MNHGY, CDR2 SAAAGT. The CDR3 spans 16 residues. The ends were cut back, 7 bases at V and 0 bases at J, with 18 bases in the middle. The CDR3 DNA sequence: TGTGCCAGCACCACAGGCAGGGAGGCCCCTAACTATGGCTACACCTTC. Translation gives CASTTGREAPNYGYTF.

The rearrangement links TRBV2 to TRBJ1-5, with D unresolved. Looked up from germline, CDR1 is SNHLY and CDR2 is FYNNEI. V dropped 5 bases and J dropped 0 bases, with 5 bases sitting between them. This CDR3 is built from 13 residues. The chain's CDR3 is CASSSHSNQPQHF. The CDR3 DNA reads as TGTGCCAGCAGTTCCCATAGCAATCAGCCCCAGCATTTT. The full variable domain, its missing parts supplied by reference TRBV2 and TRBJ1-5, is EPEVTQTPSHQVTQMGQEVILRCVPISNHLYFYWYRQILGQKVEFLVSFYNNEISEKSEIFDDQFSVERPDGSNFTLKIRSTKLEDSAMYFCASSSHSNQPQHFGDGTRLSIL.

This chain links TRBV4-3 with TRBJ2-3, with 7 bases aligning to TRBD2. V was pared by 0 bases and J by 2 bases, with 11 bases of the junction left unmatched. Germline CDR1 and CDR2: LGHNA and YSLEER. The CDR3 covers 18 residues. The CDR3 nucleotides are TGCGCCAGCAGCCAAGACGACGAATTCCGGGAGGCCACAGATACGCAGTATTTT. This encodes CASSQDDEFREATDTQYF.

The chain joins TRBV7-8 to TRBJ2-7; perhaps TRBD2 as D (5 bases). This CDR3 contains 15 residues. Germline V gene sequence: CDR1 SGHVS, CDR2 FQNEAQ. V lost 5 bases and J lost 4, with 18 bases in between. CDR3: CASSPTAPGSYEQYF. In nucleotides, the CDR3 is TGTGCCAGCAGCCCCACCGCCCCGGGATCTTACGAGCAGTACTTC.

This clone appeared a few times. This specimen includes other DNA sequences encoding the same CDR3. The chain links TRBV28 to TRBJ2-5, with a tentative D call TRBD1 (6 bases). The CDR3 is 14 amino acids. Germline CDR1 is MDHEN and CDR2 is SYDVKM. With 3 bases removed from V and 5 bases from J, the gap between germline ends came to 13 bases. The CDR3: CASSLPRGLETQYF. DNA of the CDR3: TGTGCCAGCAGTTTGCCCAGGGGTTTGGAGACCCAGTACTTC.

This chain uses TRBV10-1 with TRBJ2-3, with 7 bases identical to TRBD1. Trimming took 3 bases from V and 5 from J; bases not matched to a gene: 11. Germline V gene sequence: CDR1 WNHNN, CDR2 SYGVQD (reference sequence). The CDR3 runs 16 residues. For the CDR3, the DNA is TGCGCCAGCAGTGATAGGATTACAGGGGTAAAAGATACGCAGTATTTT. It is translated as CASSDRITGVKDTQYF.

This clone was seen a handful of times. The chain has TRBV6-5 and TRBJ1-1, with 10 nucleotides matching TRBD1. V was pared by 6 bases and J by 3 bases, with 4 bases of the junction left unmatched. The germline V gene encodes CDR1 MNHEY and CDR2 SVGAGI. This CDR3 is built from 14 residues. CDR3 amino acids: CASSPGTGDTEAFF. The DNA for the CDR3 is TGTGCCAGCAGCCCCGGGACAGGGGACACTGAAGCTTTCTTT.

Here the CDR3 DNA reads TGTGCCAGTAGTACAATTGGGCTAAATCAGCCCCAGCATTTT. Protein product: CASSTIGLNQPQHF. V is TRBV19 and J is TRBJ1-5; D unresolved. This CDR3 contains 14 residues. In germline, CDR1 is LNHDA, CDR2 SQIVND (reference sequence). Trimming pared 4 bases from V and 4 bases from J, leaving 11 bases between.

V and J are TRBV28 and TRBJ1-6; 7 positions match TRBD1. The CDR3 consists of 15 residues. V lost 5 bases to trimming and J lost 9 bases; unmatched junction nucleotides: 10. Germline values: CDR1 MDHEN, CDR2 SYDVKM. CDR3 sequence (DNA): TGTGCCAGCAGTCCCGCAGGACAGGCGACTTCACCCCTCCACTTT. Translation: CASSPAGQATSPLHF.

The CDR3 loop is CASSILRAGGGYEQFF. In DNA form, the CDR3 reads TGTGCCAGTAGTATACTGAGGGCGGGGGGCGGCTATGAGCAGTTCTTC. The rearrangement uses TRBV19 and TRBJ2-1; TRBD2 aligns across 8 bases. The CDR3 runs 16 residues. With 2 bases clipped from V and 8 bases from J, the junction kept 11 bases outside the gene matches. Germline values: CDR1 LNHDA, CDR2 SQIVND (reference sequence).

The sample holds one count of this clone. CDR3 loop: CASSGGRTNTEAFF. DNA for the CDR3: TGTGCCAGCAGTGGGGGCAGGACGAACACTGAAGCTTTCTTT. J is TRBJ1-1 and V is TRBV2, with D possibly TRBD1 on 5 matching bases. Germline CDR1 reads SNHLY; CDR2 reads FYNNEI. This CDR3 contains 14 residues. V lost 4 bases and J lost 1, with 10 bases in between.